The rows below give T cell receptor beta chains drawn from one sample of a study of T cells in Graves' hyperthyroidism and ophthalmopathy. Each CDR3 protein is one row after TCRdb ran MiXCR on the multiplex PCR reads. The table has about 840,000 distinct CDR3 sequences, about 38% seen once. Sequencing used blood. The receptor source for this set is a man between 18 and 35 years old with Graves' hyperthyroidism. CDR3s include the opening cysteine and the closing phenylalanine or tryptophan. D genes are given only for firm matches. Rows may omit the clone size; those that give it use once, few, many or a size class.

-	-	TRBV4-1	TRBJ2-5	CASSQAAGTQYF	TGCGCCAGCAGCCAAGCAGCCGGGACCCAGTACTTC
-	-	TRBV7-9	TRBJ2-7	CASSRQQEGSYEQYF	TGCGCCAGCAGCCGGCAACAAGAGGGGAGCTACGAGCAGTACTTC
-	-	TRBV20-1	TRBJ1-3	CSALDSLSRNTIYF	TGCAGTGCTTTGGACAGCCTCTCGAGAAACACCATATATTTT
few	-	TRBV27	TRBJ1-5	CASSYGGAGQPQHF	TGTGCCAGCAGTTACGGGGGCGCAGGTCAGCCCCAGCATTTT
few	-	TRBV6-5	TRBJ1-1	CASRYTIELNTEAFF	TGTGCCAGCAGATACACAATCGAGTTGAACACTGAAGCTTTCTTT
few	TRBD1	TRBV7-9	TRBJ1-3	CASSEGTVSGNTIYF	TGTGCCAGCAGCGAGGGGACAGTCTCTGGAAACACCATATATTTT
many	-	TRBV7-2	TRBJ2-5	CASSVRGRETQYF	TGTGCCAGCAGCGTCAGGGGCAGGGAGACCCAGTACTTC
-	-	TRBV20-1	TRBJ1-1	CSARGDLNTEAFF	TGCAGTGCTAGAGGAGACTTGAACACTGAAGCTTTCTTT
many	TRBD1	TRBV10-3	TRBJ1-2	CAISEFQGQGHGYTF	TGTGCCATCAGTGAGTTTCAGGGACAGGGCCATGGCTACACCTTC
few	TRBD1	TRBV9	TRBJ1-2	CASSPGQGSNYGYTF	TGTGCCAGCAGCCCGGGACAGGGTTCTAACTATGGCTACACCTTC
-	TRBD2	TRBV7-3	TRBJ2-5	CASSLNRLAGGETQYF	TGTGCCAGCAGCTTAAATAGGCTAGCGGGAGGAGAGACCCAGTACTTC
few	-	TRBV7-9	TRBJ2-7	CASSLRRGKARWQYF	TGTGCCAGCAGCTTAAGGAGGGGAAAAGCCCGGTGGCAGTACTTC
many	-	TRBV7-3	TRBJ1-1	CASSLSSQTEAFF	TGTGCCAGCAGCTTAAGCAGCCAGACCGAAGCTTTCTTT
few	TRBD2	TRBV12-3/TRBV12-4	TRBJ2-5	CASSPGGAETQYF	TGTGCCAGCAGCCCCGGGGGGGCCGAGACCCAGTACTTC
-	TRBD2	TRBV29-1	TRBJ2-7	CSWGLAGSYEQYF	TGCAGCTGGGGACTAGCGGGTTCCTACGAGCAGTACTTC
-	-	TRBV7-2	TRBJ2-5	CASSPWAGNQETQYF	TGTGCCAGCAGCCCCTGGGCAGGGAATCAAGAGACCCAGTACTTC
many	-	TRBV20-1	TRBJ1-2	CSASSQGGYGYTF	TGCAGTGCTAGTAGCCAGGGAGGCTATGGCTACACCTTC
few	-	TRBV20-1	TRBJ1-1	CSARGGRATEAFF	TGCAGTGCTAGAGGGGGTCGGGCTACTGAAGCTTTCTTT
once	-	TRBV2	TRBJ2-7	CASSTVDPFLEQYF	TGTGCCAGCAGTACCGTGGATCCGTTCTTGGAGCAGTACTTC
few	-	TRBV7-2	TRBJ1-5	CASSLGTTGYGNQPQHF	TGTGCCAGCAGCTTAGGGACCACAGGGTACGGGAATCAGCCCCAGCATTTT
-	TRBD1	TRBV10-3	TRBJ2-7	CATSPETGWVEQYF	TGTGCCACCTCCCCAGAGACAGGGTGGGTAGAGCAGTACTTC
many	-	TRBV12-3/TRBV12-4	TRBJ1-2	CASSTINYGYTF	TGTGCCAGCAGCACAATAAACTATGGCTACACCTTC
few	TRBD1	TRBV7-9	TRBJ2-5	CASSENRGHVETQYF	TGTGCCAGCAGTGAAAACAGGGGGCACGTGGAGACCCAGTACTTC
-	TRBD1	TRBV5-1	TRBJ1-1	CASSCDRDTEAFF	TGCGCCAGCAGCTGCGACAGGGACACTGAAGCTTTCTTT
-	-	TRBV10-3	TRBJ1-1	CASSYSKAANTEAFF	TGTGCCAGCAGTTACTCGAAGGCGGCGAACACTGAAGCTTTCTTT
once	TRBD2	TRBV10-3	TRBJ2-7	CASLRARGDYEQYF	TGTGCCAGCCTCAGGGCCCGGGGGGACTACGAGCAGTACTTC
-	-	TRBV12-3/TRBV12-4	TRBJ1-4	CASSERPVPNEKLFF	TGTGCCAGCAGCGAGCGCCCTGTGCCTAATGAAAAACTGTTTTTT
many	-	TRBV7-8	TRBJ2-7	CASSARTPYEQYF	TGTGCCAGCAGCGCCCGAACCCCCTACGAGCAGTACTTC
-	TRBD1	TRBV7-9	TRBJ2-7	CASSPDRAELYEQYF	TGTGCCAGCAGCCCCGACAGGGCAGAACTCTACGAGCAGTACTTC
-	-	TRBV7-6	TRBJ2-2	CASTTGTTLGGELFF	TGTGCCAGCACGACCGGGACAACCTTGGGCGGGGAGCTGTTTTTT
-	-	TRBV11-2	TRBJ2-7	CASSSGPKYEQYF	TGTGCCAGCAGCTCGGGCCCAAAATACGAGCAGTACTTC
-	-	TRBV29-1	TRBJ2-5	CSPSQGKETQYF	TGCAGTCCCTCTCAGGGAAAGGAGACCCAGTACTTC
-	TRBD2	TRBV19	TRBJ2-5	CASSRREIAGEETQYF	TGTGCCAGTAGTAGGAGAGAAATAGCGGGGGAAGAGACCCAGTACTTC
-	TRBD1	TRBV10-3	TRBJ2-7	CAISRDRGNYEQYF	TGTGCCATCAGCCGCGACAGGGGGAACTACGAGCAGTACTTC
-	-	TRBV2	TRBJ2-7	CASILEAAGPQYF	TGTGCCAGCATCCTGGAGGCGGCAGGTCCGCAGTACTTC
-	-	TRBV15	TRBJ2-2	CATSRVGANTGELFF	TGTGCCACCAGCAGAGTCGGGGCAAACACCGGGGAGCTGTTTTTT
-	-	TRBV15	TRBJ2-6	CATSRERTGANVLTF	TGTGCCACCAGCAGAGAAAGGACAGGGGCCAACGTCCTGACTTTC
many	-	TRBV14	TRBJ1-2	CASSHGTYGYTF	TGTGCCAGCAGCCACGGGACCTATGGCTACACCTTC
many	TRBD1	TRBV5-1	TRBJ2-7	CASTAATGYEQYF	TGCGCCAGCACCGCTGCGACAGGGTACGAGCAGTACTTC
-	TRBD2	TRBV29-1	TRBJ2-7	CSVEGREDHNEQYF	TGCAGCGTTGAGGGGCGGGAGGACCACAATGAGCAGTACTTC
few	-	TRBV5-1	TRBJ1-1	CASSFGPRNTEAFF	TGCGCCAGCAGCTTCGGTCCCCGGAACACTGAAGCTTTCTTT
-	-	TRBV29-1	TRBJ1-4	CSGRGEKLFF	TGCAGCGGGAGGGGGGAAAAACTGTTTTTT